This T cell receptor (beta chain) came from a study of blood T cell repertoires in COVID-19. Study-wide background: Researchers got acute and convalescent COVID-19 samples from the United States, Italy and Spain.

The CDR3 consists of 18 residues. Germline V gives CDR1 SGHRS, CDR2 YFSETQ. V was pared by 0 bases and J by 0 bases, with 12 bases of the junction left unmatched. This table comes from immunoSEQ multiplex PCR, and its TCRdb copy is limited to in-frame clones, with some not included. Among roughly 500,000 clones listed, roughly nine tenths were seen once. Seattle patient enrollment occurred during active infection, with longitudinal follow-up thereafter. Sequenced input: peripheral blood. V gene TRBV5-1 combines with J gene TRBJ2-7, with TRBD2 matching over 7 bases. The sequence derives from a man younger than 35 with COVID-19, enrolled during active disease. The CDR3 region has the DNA TGCGCCAGCAGCTTGGGTTTCGATACGAGCGGGAACTCCTACGAGCAGTACTTC. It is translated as CASSLGFDTSGNSYEQYF.